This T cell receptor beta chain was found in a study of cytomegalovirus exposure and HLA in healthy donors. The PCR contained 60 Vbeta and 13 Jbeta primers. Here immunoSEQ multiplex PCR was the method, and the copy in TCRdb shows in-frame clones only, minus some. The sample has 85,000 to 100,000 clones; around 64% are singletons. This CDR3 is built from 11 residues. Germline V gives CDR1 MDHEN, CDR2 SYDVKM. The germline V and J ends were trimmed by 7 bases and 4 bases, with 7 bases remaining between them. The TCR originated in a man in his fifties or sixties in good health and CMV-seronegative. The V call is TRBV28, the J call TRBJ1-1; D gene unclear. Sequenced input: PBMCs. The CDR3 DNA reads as TGTGCCAGCACCGCAGGCACTGAAGCTTTCTTT. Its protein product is CASTAGTEAFF.